This T cell receptor (beta chain) was captured by sequencing in a study of blood T cells in healthy people across ages. Study-wide findings and caveats: Diversity of TCR beta per million T cells declined in a roughly linear way with age.

The J segment lost 6 bases and the V segment lost 6 bases, leaving 1 base of the junction unmatched. The germline CDR1 and CDR2 sequences are MNHNY and SVGAGI (reference sequence). The CDR3 spans 14 residues. Each sample gave at least 6 million isolated PBMCs. Total RNA amounts of at least 5 micrograms were extracted per sample. At least ten counts were recorded for this clonotype. The target antigen is unknown. Primers used in a second PCR of about 6 to 12 cycles were a sample-barcoded 5' primer and a J-beta primer mix. TCRdb reanalysed the 5' RACE reads using MiXCR and keeps one entry per CDR3 protein. The table shows roughly 650,000 distinct CDR3 sequences, with 32% occurring only once.

The receptor was derived from a woman of 80 years or more in good health. The specimen sequenced was blood. V gene TRBV6-6 combines with J gene TRBJ2-4; TRBD2 aligns across 14 bases. CDR3 amino acids: CASRGLAGVNIQYF. CDR3 sequence (DNA): TGTGCCAGCAGGGGACTAGCGGGGGTAAACATTCAGTACTTC.